This T cell receptor beta chain was documented in a study of OX40 agonist ivuxolimab in advanced cancers. As for the study in general: Patients receiving dose escalation had hepatocellular carcinoma, melanoma, renal cell or head and neck cancer. A male proportion of more than 75% was recorded, with mean age approximately 57 years and range roughly 20 to 85. Overall study findings and caveats: The average count of expanded clones was higher among CD8+ T cells than among CD4+. The study observed clonal expansion of CD4+ and CD8+ blood T cells by week 6 at 0.1 to 3.0 mg/kg.

Sequenced by immunoSEQ multiplex PCR; TCRdb stores in-frame clones only, minus some. This repertoire shows over 60,000 clones, about 85% found once; its top ten account for roughly 0.7%. Trimming removed 5 bases from V and 6 bases from J; junction bases left unmatched: 11. Germline V gene data show CDR1 as SGHRS and CDR2 as YFSETQ. CDR3 size: 16 residues. As for this clone: The antigen is undetermined.

The chain is built from TRBV5-1 and TRBJ2-3, with 11 bases aligning to TRBD2. Sequencing was performed on CD4+ or CD8+ T cells sorted from blood, taken in a trial of the OX40 agonist ivuxolimab. This clonotype originated in an adult with an advanced solid tumor such as melanoma, head and neck, liver or kidney cancer. CDR3 in amino acids: CASSQILAGGGDTQYF. The CDR3 coding sequence is TGCGCCAGCAGTCAGATTCTAGCGGGGGGTGGCGATACGCAGTATTTT.